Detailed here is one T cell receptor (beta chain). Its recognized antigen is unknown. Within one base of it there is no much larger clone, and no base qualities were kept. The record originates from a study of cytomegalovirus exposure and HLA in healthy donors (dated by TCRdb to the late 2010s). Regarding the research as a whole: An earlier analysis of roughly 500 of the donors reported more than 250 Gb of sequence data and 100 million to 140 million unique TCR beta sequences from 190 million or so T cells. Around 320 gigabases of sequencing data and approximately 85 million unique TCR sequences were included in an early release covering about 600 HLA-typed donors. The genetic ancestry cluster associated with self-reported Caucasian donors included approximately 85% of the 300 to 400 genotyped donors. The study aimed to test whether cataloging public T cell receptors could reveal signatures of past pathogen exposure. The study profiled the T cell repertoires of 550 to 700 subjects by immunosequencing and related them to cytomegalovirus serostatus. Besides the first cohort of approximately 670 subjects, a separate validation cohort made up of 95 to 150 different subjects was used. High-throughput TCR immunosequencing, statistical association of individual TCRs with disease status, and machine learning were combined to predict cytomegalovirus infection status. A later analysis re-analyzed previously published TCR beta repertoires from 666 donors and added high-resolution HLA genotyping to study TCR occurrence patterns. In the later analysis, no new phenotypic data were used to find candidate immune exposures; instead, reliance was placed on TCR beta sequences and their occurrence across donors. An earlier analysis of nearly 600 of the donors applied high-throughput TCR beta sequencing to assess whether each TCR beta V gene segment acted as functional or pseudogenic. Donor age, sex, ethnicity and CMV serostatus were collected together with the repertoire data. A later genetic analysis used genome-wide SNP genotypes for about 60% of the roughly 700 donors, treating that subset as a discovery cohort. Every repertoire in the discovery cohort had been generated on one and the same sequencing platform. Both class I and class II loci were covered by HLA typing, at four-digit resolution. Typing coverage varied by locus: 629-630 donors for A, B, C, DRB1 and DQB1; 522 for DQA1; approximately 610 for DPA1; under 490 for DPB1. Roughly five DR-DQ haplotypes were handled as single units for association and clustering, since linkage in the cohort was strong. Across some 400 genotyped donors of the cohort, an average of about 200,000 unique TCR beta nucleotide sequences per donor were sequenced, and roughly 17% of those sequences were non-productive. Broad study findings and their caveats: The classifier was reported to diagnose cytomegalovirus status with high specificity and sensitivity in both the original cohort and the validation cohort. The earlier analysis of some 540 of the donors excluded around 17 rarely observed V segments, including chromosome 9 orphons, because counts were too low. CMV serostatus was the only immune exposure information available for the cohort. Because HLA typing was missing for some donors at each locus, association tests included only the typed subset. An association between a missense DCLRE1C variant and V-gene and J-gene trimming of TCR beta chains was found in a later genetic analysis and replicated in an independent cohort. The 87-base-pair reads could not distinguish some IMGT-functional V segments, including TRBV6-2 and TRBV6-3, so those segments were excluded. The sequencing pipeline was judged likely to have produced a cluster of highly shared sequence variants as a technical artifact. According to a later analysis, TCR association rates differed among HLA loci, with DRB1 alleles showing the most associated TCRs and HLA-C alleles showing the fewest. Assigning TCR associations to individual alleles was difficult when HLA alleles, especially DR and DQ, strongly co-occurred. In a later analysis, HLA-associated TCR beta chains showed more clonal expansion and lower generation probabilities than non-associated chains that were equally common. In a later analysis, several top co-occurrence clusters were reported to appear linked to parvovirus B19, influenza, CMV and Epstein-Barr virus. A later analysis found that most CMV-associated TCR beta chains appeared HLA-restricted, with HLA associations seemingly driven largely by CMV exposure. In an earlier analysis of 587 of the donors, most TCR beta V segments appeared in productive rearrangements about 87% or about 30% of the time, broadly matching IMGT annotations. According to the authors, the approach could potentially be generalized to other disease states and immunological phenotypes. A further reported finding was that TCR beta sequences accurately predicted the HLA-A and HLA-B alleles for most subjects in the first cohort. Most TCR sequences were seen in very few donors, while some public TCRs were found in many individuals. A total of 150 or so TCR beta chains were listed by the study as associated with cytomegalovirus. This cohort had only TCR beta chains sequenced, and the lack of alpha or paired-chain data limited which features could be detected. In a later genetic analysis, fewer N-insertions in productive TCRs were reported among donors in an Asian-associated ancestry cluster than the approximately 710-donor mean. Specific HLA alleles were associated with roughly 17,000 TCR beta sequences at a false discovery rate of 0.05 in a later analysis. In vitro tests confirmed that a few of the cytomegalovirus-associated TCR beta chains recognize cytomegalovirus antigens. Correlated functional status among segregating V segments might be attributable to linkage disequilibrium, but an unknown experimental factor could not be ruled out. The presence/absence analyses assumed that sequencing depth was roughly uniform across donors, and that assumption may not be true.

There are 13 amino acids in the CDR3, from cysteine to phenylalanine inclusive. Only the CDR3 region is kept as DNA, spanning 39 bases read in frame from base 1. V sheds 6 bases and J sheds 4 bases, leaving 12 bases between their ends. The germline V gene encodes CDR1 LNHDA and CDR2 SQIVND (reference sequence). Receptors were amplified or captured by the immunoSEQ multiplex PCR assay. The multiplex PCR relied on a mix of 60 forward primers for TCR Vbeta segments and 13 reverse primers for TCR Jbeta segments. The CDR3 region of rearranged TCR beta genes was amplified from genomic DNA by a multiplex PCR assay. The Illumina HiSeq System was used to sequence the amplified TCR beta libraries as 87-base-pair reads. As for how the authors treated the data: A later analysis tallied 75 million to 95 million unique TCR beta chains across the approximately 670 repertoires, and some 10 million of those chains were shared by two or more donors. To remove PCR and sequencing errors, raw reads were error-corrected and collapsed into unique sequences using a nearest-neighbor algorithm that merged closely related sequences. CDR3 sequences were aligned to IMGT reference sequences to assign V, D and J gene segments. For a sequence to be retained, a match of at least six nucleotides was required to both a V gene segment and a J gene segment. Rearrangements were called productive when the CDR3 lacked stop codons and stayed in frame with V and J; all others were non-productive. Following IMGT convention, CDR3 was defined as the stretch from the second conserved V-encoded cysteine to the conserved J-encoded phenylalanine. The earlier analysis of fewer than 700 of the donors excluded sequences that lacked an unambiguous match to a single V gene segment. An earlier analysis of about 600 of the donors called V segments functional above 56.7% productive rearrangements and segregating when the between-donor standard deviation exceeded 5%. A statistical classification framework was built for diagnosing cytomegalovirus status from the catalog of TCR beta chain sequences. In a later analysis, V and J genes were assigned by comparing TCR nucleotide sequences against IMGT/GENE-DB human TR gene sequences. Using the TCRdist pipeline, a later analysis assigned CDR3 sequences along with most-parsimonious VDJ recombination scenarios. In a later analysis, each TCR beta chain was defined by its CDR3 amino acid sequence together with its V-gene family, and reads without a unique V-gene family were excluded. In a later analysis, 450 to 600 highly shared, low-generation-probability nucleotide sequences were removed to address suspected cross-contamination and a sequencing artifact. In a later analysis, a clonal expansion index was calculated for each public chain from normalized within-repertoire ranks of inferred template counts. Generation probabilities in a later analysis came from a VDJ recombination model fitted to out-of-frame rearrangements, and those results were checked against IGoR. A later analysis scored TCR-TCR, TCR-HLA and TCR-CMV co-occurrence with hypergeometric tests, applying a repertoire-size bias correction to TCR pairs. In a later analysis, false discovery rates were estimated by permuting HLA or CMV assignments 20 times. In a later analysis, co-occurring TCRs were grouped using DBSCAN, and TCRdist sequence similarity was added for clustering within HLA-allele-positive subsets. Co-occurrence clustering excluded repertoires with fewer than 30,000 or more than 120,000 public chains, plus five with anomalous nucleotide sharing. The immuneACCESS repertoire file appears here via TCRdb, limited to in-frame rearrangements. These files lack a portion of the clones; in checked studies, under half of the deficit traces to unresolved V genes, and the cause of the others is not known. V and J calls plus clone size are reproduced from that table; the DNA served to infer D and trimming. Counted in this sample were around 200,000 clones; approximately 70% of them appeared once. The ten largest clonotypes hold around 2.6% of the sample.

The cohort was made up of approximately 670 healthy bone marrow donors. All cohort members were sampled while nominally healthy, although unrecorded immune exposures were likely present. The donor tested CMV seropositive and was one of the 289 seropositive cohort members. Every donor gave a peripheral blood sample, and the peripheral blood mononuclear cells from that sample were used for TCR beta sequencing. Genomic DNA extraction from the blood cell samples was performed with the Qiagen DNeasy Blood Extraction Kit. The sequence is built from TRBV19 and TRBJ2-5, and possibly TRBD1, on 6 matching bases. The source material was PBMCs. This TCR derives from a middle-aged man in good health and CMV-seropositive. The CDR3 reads CASSTGSRETQYF. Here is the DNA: TGTGCCAGTAGCACAGGGTCAAGAGAGACCCAGTACTTC.